The source of this T cell receptor (beta chain) is a study of cytomegalovirus exposure and HLA in healthy donors. In the study overall: Most donors, around 81% of a few hundred genotyped, fell in the Caucasian-associated ancestry cluster.

The study ran its PCR with 60 Vbeta and 13 Jbeta primers. The method was immunoSEQ multiplex PCR; TCRdb's version includes in-frame clones alone and lacks a portion of them. This table holds more than 40,000 clones, roughly 51% found once. Notes on this clone: What it binds is not known.

Study-level findings and limits: Per a prior analysis, the majority of TCR beta V segments were productive roughly 90% or roughly 30% of the time. TCR beta sequences numbering roughly 16,000 were associated with HLA alleles at 0.05 false discovery rate in a later analysis. The study reported that TCR beta sequences accurately predicted HLA-A and HLA-B alleles in most subjects.

The length of the CDR3 is 14 residues. V was clipped by 5 bases and J by 4 bases, with 14 bases between them. Germline CDR1 SGHTA, CDR2 FQGNSA. This sequence joins TRBV7-2 and TRBJ1-2; D gene unclear. The origin of this receptor is a man in his sixties in good health and CMV-seronegative. Sequencing used PBMCs. The CDR3 loop reads CASSQLKRGYGYTF. The CDR3 DNA reads TGTGCCAGCAGCCAACTCAAACGGGGCTATGGCTACACCTTC.